This T cell receptor (beta chain) was recorded in a study of OX40 agonist ivuxolimab in advanced cancers. From germline, CDR1 is SGHNT and CDR2 YYREEE (reference sequence). The CDR3 is made up of 15 amino acids. With V trimmed by 2 bases and J by 2 bases, 3 bases remained unmatched. The table came from immunoSEQ multiplex PCR; TCRdb's copy has only in-frame clones and leaves some out. Among around 71,000 clones, about 85% were seen once, and the ten largest hold approximately 1%. The source was CD4+ or CD8+ T cells sorted from blood, collected in a trial of the OX40 agonist ivuxolimab. The rearrangement joins TRBV5-4 to TRBJ2-2; 7 nucleotides agree with TRBD2. The sequence derives from an adult with an advanced solid tumor such as melanoma, head and neck, liver or kidney cancer. The DNA for the CDR3 is TGTGCCAGCAGCTTAGCGGGACTCAACACCGGGGAGCTGTTTTTT. It codes for CASSLAGLNTGELFF.